Shown below are 2 T cell receptor beta chains from a single sample sequenced in a study of T cell responses to AZD1222 COVID-19 vaccine. Method: immunoSEQ multiplex PCR; TCRdb's copy keeps in-frame clones and lacks some. The profile shows approximately 150,000 clones, roughly nine tenths of them singletons. Sequenced material: peripheral blood, taken on day 0 of AZD1222 vaccination. These receptors came from an adult in good health.

The chain carries TRBV27 and TRBJ2-5, with 9 bases identical to TRBD1. Germline loops: CDR1 MNHEY, CDR2 SMNVEV (reference sequence). The ends lost 7 bases at V and 4 bases at J; junction bases unmatched: 7. The CDR3 length is 14 residues. The CDR3 region is CASKRTGARETQYF. The CDR3 nucleotides are TGTGCCAGCAAGAGGACAGGGGCTAGAGAGACCCAGTACTTC.

As to this clone: The junction differs from germline at one of its ends, possibly a read error. V usage is TRBV29-1 and J usage is TRBJ2-7; 8 nucleotides align to TRBD2. Germline lookup yields CDR1 SQVTM and CDR2 ANQGSEA. The CDR3 has 13 amino acids. CDR3 coding DNA: TGCAGCGTCGAAGCGGGGGCTACCTACGAGCAGTACTTC. It encodes CSVEAGATYEQYF.